This TCR beta chain was documented in a study of shared clonotypes between healthy human individuals. For this clone: Its antigen is not identified.

V lost 2 bases, J lost 0 bases, and 8 bases lay in between. From germline, CDR1 is MNHNY and CDR2 SVGAGI (reference sequence). The CDR3 totals 14 residues. Here immunoSEQ multiplex PCR was the method, and the copy in TCRdb shows in-frame clones only, minus some. In the table there are 850,000 to 1,200,000 clones, 75% of which are singletons. Overall study results and limits: Clonotypes which were not shared had lower generation probabilities than clonotypes that all four donors shared.

The receptor was isolated from a man between 18 and 29 years old in good health. The chain is built from TRBV6-6 and TRBJ2-7; D ambiguous. Material for sequencing was memory CD4+ T cells sorted from blood. Subset noted: CD45RA-negative fraction. CDR3 sequence reads: CASSYGSSSYEQYF. The CDR3 DNA sequence: TGTGCCAGCAGTTACGGCTCGAGCTCCTACGAGCAGTACTTC.